The entry that follows covers one T cell receptor (beta chain) sequence. What it binds is not known. Profiles of TCR beta VDJ and CDR3 were generated from a genomic DNA template. TCRdb re-called the reads through MiXCR, storing one row per CDR3 protein. The sample contains fewer than 150,000 distinct CDR3 sequences, around 48% of which appear only once. Per the germline V gene, CDR1 is SGHAT and CDR2 is FQDESV (reference sequence). Germline trimming cut 0 bases from V and 5 bases from J; bases unmatched to any gene: 5. There are 16 residues in the CDR3. This sample stems from a study of CD8+CD57+ T cells in acquired aplastic anemia. Study-level information: Read counts for CD4+ cells (from healthy donors) averaged approximately 10 million. Study outcomes and limitations: In common between the patients and the controls were approximately 28 CD8+ CDR3 sequences. Patients did not significantly differ from controls in CD8+ Simpson's diversity.

Material: sorted CD4+, CD8+, or CD8+CD57+ T cells (not recorded which) from PBMCs. This chain uses TRBV11-1 with TRBJ1-5, with TRBD1 matching over 9 bases. This sequence originates from a human donor in good health, serving as a control. CDR3 DNA: TGTGCCAGCAGCTTAGCAGGGACAGGGCGGGATCAGCCCCAGCATTTT. Encoded protein: CASSLAGTGRDQPQHF.